This note documents a single T cell receptor (beta chain) sequence. Its cognate antigen is unknown. Each TCR library used roughly 510 ng of total RNA and a linear amplification protocol. TCRdb independently ran MiXCR on the reads; one entry per CDR3 protein. The sample carries approximately 180,000 distinct CDR3 sequences, about 74% recorded once. This record belongs to a study of healthy donors' naive CD4 and CD8 T cells. The ends were cut back, 5 bases at V and 0 bases at J, with 10 bases in the middle. In germline, CDR1 is LNHNV, CDR2 YYDKDF (reference sequence). The CDR3 consists of 14 residues. Whole-study results and caveats: Around 14% of CD4/CD8 propensity variance appeared explained by V, J and CDR3 charge.

Naive T cells were sorted: CD4+CD8-CD45RO-CD45RA+ for CD4+, CD8+CD4-CD45RA+CD27bright for CD8+. The sample was naive CD4+ and CD8+ T cells sorted from blood, pooled from several donors. The chain couples TRBV15 to TRBJ1-1; the D is unclear. The origin of this receptor is a pool of human donors in good health; the sample pools cells from several healthy donors. CDR3: CATSPIFLNTEAFF. DNA of the CDR3: TGTGCCACCAGCCCTATATTCTTGAACACTGAAGCTTTCTTT.